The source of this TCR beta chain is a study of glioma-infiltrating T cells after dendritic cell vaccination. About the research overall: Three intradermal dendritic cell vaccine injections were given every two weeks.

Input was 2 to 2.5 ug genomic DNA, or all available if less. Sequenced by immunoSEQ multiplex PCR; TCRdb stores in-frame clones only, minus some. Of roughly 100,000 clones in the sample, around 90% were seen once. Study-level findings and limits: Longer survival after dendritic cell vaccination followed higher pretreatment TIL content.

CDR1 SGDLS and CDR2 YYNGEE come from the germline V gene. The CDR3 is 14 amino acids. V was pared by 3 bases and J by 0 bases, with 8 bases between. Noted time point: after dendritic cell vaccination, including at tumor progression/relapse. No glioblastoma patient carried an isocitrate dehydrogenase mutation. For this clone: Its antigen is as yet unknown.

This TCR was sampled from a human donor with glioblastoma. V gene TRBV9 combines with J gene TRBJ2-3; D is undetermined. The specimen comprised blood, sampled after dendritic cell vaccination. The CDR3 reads CASSESPSTDTQYF. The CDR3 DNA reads TGTGCCAGCAGCGAGAGCCCTAGCACAGATACGCAGTATTTT.